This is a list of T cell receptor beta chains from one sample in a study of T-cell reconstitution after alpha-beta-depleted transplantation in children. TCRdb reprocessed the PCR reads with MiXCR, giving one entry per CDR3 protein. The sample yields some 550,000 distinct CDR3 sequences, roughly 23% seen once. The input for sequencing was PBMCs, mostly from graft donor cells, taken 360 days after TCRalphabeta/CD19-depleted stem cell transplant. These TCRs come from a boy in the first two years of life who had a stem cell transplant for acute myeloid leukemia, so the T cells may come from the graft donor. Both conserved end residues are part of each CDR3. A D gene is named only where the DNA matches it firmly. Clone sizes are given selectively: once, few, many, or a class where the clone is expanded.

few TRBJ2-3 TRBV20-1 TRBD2 TGCAGGACAACTAGCGGGGGCCTACCTACAGATACGCAGTATTTT CRTTSGGLPTDTQYF
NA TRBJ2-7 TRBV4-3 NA TGCGCCAGCAGCCAAGAGGAGGGACGGACGAGAGTAGAAGAGCAGTACTTC CASSQEEGRTRVEEQYF
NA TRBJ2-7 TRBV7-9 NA TGTGCCAGCAGCTCCCACATGGGCAGAACGTCCGAGCAGTACTTC CASSSHMGRTSEQYF
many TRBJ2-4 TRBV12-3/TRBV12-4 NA TGTGCCAGCAGTTTACGAGGGGGAAGCATTCAGTACTTC CASSLRGGSIQYF
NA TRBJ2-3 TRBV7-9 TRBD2 TGTGCCAGCAGCTCGCTAGCGGGGGGCCCCACAGATACGCAGTATTTT CASSSLAGGPTDTQYF
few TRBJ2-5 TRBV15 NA TGTGCCACCAGCACGACAGGTTTGCAAGAGACCCAGTACTTC CATSTTGLQETQYF
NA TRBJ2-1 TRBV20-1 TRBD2 TGCTGTGCTAGAGATAAAAGGGGGCTAGCGGGGATCTACGAGCAGTTCTTC CCARDKRGLAGIYEQFF
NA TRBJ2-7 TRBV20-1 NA TGCAGTGCTGGCCGGGACGATAGCTCCTACGAGCAGTACTTC CSAGRDDSSYEQYF
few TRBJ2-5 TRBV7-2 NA TGTGCCAGCAGCTTAGGGGGGCTCCGGACCCAGTACTTC CASSLGGLRTQYF
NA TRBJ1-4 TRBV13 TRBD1 TGTGCCAGCAGCCTCCGGGACAGAAATGAAAAACTGTTTTTT CASSLRDRNEKLFF
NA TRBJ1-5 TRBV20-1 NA TGCAGTGCTAGAGACCAACCCAATCAGCCCCAGCATTTT CSARDQPNQPQHF
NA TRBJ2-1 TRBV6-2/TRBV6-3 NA TGTGCCAGCAGTTACGGTGGCCGGGTAGGAGGTGAGCAGTTCTTC CASSYGGRVGGEQFF
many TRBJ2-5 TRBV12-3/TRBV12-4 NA TGTGCCAGCAGCCCCCTTTTAGGGGAAGAGACCCAGTACTTC CASSPLLGEETQYF
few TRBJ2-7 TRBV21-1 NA TGTGCCAGCAGCAAATCTAAGGGGGGAGCCGAGCAGTACTTC CASSKSKGGAEQYF
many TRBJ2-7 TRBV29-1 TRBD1 TGCAGCGTTGTGGGGACAGGGGGCTACGAGCAGTACTTC CSVVGTGGYEQYF
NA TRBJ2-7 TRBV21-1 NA TGTGCCAGCAGCACCCCGACGGGACTAGCGATTATCTACGAGCAGTACTTC CASSTPTGLAIIYEQYF
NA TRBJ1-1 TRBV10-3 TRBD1 TGTGCCATCAGTGCACTAGACACGGGACAGTTCACTGAAGCTTTCTTT CAISALDTGQFTEAFF
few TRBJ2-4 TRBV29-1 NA TGCAGCGTTCTCAGAGAAAACATTCAGTACTTC CSVLRENIQYF
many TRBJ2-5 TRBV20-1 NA TGCAGTGCTAGAGATTCAGGGAGAGAGACCCAGTACTTC CSARDSGRETQYF
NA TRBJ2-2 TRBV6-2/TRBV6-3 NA TGTGCCAGCAGTTACGGGGCGACCGGGGAGCTGTTTTTT CASSYGATGELFF
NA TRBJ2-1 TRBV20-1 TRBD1 TGCAGTGCTAGACCGCCCGGGACAGCATACAATGAGCAGTTCTTC CSARPPGTAYNEQFF
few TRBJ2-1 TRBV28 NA TGTGCCAGCAAGGAGGACAGCAGCTCCTACAATGAGCAGTTCTTC CASKEDSSSYNEQFF
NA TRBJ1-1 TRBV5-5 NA TGTGCCAGCAGCTTGGCCTCACCACAGGGTATTGAAGCTTTCTTT CASSLASPQGIEAFF
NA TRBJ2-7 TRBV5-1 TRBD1 TGCGCCAGCAGCGCCGGACAGGGGGCAGCGGACGAGCAGTACTTC CASSAGQGAADEQYF
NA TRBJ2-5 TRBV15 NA TGTGCCACCAGCAGAGATTGGCCAGAACAGTACCAAGAGACCCAGTACTTC CATSRDWPEQYQETQYF
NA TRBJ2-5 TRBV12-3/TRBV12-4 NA TGTGCCAGCTCGGGACCGCAAGAGACCCAGTACTTC CASSGPQETQYF
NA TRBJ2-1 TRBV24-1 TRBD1 TGTGCCACCAGTGATTCTACTCCGGGACAGGGTAGAGATGAGCAGTTCTTC CATSDSTPGQGRDEQFF
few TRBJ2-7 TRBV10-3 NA TGTGCCATCAGTGGGGCCGACCAGGAAGGGGCGAGCTCCTACGAGCAGTACTTC CAISGADQEGASSYEQYF
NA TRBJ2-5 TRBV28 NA TGTGCCAGCAGTGCTCCCCCTGGCGGGGAGAGGGAGACCCAGTACTTC CASSAPPGGERETQYF
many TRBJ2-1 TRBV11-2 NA TGTGCCAGCAGCATAACTAGCCCCGTGTACAATGAGCAGTTCTTC CASSITSPVYNEQFF
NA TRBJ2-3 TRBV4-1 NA TGCGCCAGCAGCCACGTACTAGCCTCCCCCCTAACGGGGAGCCACGCAGATACGCAGTATTTT CASSHVLASPLTGSHADTQYF
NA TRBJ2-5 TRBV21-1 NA TGTGCCCACAGGGAGTACCAAGAGACCCAGTACTTC CAHREYQETQYF
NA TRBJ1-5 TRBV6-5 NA TGTGCCAGCAGTTACTACAGGGAAGCGCCCCAGCATTTT CASSYYREAPQHF
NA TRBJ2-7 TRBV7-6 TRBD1 TGTGCCAGCAGCTTGGACAGGGCCCTCGACGAGCAGTACTTC CASSLDRALDEQYF
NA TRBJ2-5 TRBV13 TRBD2 TGTGCCAGCAGCTCAAGGACTAGCGGGGTTCCTCAGTACTTC CASSSRTSGVPQYF
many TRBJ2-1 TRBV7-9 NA TGTGCCAGCAGCTTAGGTGCTTGGGAGGTGGAGTTCTTC CASSLGAWEVEFF
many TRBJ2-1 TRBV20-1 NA TGCAGTGCTAGAGTGAAGTGGGATGAGCAGTTCTTC CSARVKWDEQFF
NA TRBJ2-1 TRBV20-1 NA TGCAGTGCCCCTGGGGGCCCTTCCTCCTACAATGAGCAGTTCTTC CSAPGGPSSYNEQFF
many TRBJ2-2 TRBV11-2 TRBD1 TGTGCCAGCAGCAAACAGGGGGCCGGATCAGGCCTACCGAACACCGGGGAGCTGTTTTTT CASSKQGAGSGLPNTGELFF
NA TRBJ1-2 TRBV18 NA TGTGCCAGCTCACCAGATAACCGATTTAACTATGGCTACACCTTC CASSPDNRFNYGYTF
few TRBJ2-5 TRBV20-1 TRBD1 TGCAGTGCTAGCATTGCCGGGACAGGGGGAGAGACCCAGTACTTC CSASIAGTGGETQYF
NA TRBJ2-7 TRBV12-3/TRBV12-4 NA TGTGACCACTTGGGGGAGCAGTACTTC CDHLGEQYF
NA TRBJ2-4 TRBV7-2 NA TGTGCCAGCAGTCACAGGGTCCCCCTAAACATTCAGTACTTC CASSHRVPLNIQYF
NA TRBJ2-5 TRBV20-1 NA TGCAGTGCTAGAGATAAGGGTTGGGAGACCCAGTACTTC CSARDKGWETQYF
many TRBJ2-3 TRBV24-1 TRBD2 TGTGCCACCGCCCTAGCGGGAGATGCAGATACGCAGTATTTT CATALAGDADTQYF
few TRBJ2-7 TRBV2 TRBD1 TGTGCCAGCAGCGCCAGATCGGACAGGGGCCGGTCGGTGTTC CASSARSDRGRSVF
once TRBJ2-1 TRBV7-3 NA TGTGCCAGCAGCTTAAAGGATATGAGCTCCTACAATGAGCAGTTCTTC CASSLKDMSSYNEQFF
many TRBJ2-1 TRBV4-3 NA TGCGCCAGCAGCCAAGAGTACACAGGGCCGTACAATGAGCAGTTCTTC CASSQEYTGPYNEQFF
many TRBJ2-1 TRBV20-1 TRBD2 TGCAGCTTCAAAGCGGGGATAGAGGCCTACAATGAGCAGTTCTTC CSFKAGIEAYNEQFF
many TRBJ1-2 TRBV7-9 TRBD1 TGTGCCAGCAGCTCCGGACAGGGGTACGGTGGCTACACCTTC CASSSGQGYGGYTF
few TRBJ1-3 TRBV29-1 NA TGCAGCGTTGAAGATTCGACAAGCGACACCATATATTTT CSVEDSTSDTIYF
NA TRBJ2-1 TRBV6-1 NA TGTGCCAGCAGTGAGGGGGGTCCTTACAATGAGCAGTTCTTC CASSEGGPYNEQFF
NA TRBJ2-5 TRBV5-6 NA TGTGCCAGCAGCTCTGTCGGACTGCCGGCGGAGACCCAGTACTTC CASSSVGLPAETQYF